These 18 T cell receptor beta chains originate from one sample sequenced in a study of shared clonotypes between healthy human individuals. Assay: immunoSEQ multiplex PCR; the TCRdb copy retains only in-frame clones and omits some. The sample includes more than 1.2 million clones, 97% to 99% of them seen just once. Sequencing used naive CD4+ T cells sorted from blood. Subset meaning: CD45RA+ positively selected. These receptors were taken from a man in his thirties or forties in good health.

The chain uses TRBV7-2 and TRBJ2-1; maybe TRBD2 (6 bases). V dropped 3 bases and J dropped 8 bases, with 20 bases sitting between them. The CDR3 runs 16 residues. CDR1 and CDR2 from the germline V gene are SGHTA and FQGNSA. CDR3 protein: CASSFTPSVSSYEQFF. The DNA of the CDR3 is TGTGCCAGCAGCTTCACCCCTAGCGTAAGCTCCTATGAGCAGTTCTTC.

CDR3 in amino acids: CASSALTSGRAGSGELFF. The CDR3 coding sequence is TGCGCCAGCAGCGCCCTGACTAGCGGGAGGGCCGGGAGCGGGGAGCTGTTTTTT. The chain employs TRBV4-1 and TRBJ2-2; TRBD2 matches 14 bases. Germline CDR1 is MGHRA and CDR2 is YSYEKL. V lost 5 bases to trimming and J lost 7 bases; unmatched junction nucleotides: 12. The CDR3 extends over 18 amino acids.

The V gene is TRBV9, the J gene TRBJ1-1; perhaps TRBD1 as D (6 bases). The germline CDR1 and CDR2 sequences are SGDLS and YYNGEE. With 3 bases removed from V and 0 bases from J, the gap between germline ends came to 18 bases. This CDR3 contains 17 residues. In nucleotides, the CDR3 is TGTGCCAGCAGCGCAGCAGGGGCAGGGAAGTTGAACACTGAAGCTTTCTTT. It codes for CASSAAGAGKLNTEAFF.

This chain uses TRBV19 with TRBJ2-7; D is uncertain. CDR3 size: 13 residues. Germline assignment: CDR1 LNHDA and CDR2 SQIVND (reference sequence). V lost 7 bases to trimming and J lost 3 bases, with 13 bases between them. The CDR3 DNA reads TGTGCCAGTAAGAAAGCTTCTGACTACGAGCAGTACTTC. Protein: CASKKASDYEQYF.

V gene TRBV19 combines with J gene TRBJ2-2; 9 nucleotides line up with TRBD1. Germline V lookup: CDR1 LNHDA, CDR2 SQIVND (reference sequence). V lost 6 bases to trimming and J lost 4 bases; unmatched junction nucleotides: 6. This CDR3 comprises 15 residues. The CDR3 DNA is TGTGCCAGTAGGGGACAGGGACAGGTCACCGGGGAGCTGTTTTTT. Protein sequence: CASRGQGQVTGELFF. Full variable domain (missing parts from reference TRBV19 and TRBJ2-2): DGGITQSPKYLFRKEGQNVTLSCEQNLNHDAMYWYRQDPGQGLRLIYYSQIVNDFQKGDIAEGYSVSREKKESFPLTVTSAQKNPTAFYLCASRGQGQVTGELFFGEGSRLTVL.

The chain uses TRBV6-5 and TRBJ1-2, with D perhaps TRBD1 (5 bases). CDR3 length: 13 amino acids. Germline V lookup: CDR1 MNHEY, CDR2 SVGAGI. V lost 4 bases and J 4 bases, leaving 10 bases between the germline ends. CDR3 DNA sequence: TGTGCCAGCAGTTTCCCCAGGGCCTATGGCTACACCTTC. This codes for CASSFPRAYGYTF.

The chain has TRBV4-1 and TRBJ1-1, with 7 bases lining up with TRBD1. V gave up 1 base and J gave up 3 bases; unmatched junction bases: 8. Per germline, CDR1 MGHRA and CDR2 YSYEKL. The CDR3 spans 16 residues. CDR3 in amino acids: CASSQVGRQGHTEAFF. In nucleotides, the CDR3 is TGCGCCAGCAGCCAAGTGGGGAGACAGGGACACACTGAAGCTTTCTTT.

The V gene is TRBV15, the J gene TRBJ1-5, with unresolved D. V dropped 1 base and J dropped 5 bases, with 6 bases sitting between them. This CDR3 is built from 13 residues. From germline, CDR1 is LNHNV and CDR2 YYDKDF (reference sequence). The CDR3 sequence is CATSRVRDQPQHF. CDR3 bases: TGTGCCACCAGCAGAGTCAGAGATCAGCCCCAGCATTTT.

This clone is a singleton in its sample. The CDR3: CASNRLANTDTQYF. The CDR3 bases are TGTGCCAGCAATAGACTAGCGAACACAGATACGCAGTATTTT. This chain connects TRBV25-1 to TRBJ2-3; 8 nucleotides match TRBD2. The CDR3 is made up of 14 amino acids. V lost 7 bases, J lost 2 bases, and 5 bases stayed unmatched. CDR1 MGHDK and CDR2 SYGVNS come from the germline V gene. The entire variable domain, with the rest obtained from reference TRBV25-1 and TRBJ2-3, is as follows: EADIYQTPRYLVIGTGKKITLECSQTMGHDKMYWYQQDPGMELHLIHYSYGVNSTEKGDLSSESTVSRIRTEHFPLTLESARPSHTSQYLCASNRLANTDTQYFGPGTRLTVL.

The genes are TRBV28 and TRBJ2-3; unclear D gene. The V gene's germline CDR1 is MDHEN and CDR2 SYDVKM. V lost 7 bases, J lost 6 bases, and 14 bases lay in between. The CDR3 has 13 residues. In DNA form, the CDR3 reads TGTGCCAGCATCCCGTCATCCGGCGATACGCAGTATTTT. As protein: CASIPSSGDTQYF. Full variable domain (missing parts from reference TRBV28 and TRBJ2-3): DVKVTQSSRYLVKRTGEKVFLECVQDMDHENMFWYRQDPGLGLRLIYFSYDVKMKEKGDIPEGYSVSREKKERFSLILESASTNQTSMYLCASIPSSGDTQYFGPGTRLTVL.

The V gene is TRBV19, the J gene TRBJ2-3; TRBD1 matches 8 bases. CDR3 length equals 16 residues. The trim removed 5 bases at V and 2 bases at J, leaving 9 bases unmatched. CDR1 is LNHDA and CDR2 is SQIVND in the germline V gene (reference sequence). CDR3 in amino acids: CASSHRTGRFTDTQYF. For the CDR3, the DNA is TGTGCCAGTAGTCATCGGACAGGGAGGTTCACAGATACGCAGTATTTT.

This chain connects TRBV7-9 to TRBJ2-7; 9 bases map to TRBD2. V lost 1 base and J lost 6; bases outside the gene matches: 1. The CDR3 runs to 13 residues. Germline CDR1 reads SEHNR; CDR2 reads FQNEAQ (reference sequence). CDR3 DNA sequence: TGTGCCAGCAGCTTAGAGACTAGCGGCGAGCAGTACTTC. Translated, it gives CASSLETSGEQYF. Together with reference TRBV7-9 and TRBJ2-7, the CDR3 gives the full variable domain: DTGVSQNPRHKITKRGQNVTFRCDPISEHNRLYWYRQTLGQGPEFLTYFQNEAQLEKSRLLSDRFSAERPKGSFSTLEIQRTEQGDSAMYLCASSLETSGEQYFGPGTRLTVT.

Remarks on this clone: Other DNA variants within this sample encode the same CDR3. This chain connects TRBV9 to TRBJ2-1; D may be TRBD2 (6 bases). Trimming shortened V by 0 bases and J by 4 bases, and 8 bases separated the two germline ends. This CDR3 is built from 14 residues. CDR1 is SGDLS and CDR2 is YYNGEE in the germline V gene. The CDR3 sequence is CASSVVAGYNEQFF. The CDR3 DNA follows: TGTGCCAGCAGCGTAGTGGCGGGATACAATGAGCAGTTCTTC.

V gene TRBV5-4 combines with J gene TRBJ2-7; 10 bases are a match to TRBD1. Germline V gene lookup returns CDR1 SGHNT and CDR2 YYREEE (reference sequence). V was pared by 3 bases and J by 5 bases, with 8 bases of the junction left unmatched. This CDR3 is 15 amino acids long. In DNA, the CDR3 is TGTGCCAGCAGCTGGAACCGGGACAGGGGACACGAGCAGTACTTC. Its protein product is CASSWNRDRGHEQYF. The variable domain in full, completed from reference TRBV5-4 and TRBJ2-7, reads ETGVTQSPTHLIKTRGQQVTLRCSSQSGHNTVSWYQQALGQGPQFIFQYYREEENGRGNFPPRFSGLQFPNYSSELNVNALELDDSALYLCASSWNRDRGHEQYFGPGTRLTVT.

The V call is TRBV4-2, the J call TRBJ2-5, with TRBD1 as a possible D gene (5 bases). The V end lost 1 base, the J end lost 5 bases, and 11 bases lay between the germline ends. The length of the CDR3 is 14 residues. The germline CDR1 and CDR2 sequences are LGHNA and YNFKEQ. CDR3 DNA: TGTGCCAGCAGCCAAGCTGCAGGGTACGAGACCCAGTACTTC. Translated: CASSQAAGYETQYF.

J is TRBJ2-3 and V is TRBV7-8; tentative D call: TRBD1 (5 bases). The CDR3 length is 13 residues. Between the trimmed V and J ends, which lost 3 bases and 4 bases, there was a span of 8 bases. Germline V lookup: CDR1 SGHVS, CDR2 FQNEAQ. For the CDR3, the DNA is TGTGCCAGCAGCTTCTCAGGGCCAGATACGCAGTATTTT. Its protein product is CASSFSGPDTQYF.

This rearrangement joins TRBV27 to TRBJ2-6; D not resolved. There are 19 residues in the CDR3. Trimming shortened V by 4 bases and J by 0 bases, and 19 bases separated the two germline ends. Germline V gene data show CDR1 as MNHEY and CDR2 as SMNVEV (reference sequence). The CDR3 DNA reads TGTGCCAGCAGTTCCATACCCGGCCCCTTCGGCTCTGGGGCCAACGTCCTGACTTTC. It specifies CASSSIPGPFGSGANVLTF.

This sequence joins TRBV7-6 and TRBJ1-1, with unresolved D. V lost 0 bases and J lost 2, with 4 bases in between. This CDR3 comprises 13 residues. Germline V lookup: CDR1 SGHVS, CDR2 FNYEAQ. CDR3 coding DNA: TGTGCCAGCAGCTTAGCGGATAACACTGAAGCTTTCTTT. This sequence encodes CASSLADNTEAFF.